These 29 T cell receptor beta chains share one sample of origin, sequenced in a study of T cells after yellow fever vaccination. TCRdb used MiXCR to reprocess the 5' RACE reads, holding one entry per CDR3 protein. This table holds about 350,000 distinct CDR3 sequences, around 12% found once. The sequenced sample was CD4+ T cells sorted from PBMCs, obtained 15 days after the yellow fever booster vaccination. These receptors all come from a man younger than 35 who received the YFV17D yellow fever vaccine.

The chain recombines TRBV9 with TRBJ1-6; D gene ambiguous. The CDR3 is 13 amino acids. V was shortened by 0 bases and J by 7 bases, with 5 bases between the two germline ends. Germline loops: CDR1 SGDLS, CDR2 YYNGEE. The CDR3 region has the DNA TGTGCCAGCAGCGTAGCTGGGAATTCACCCCTCCACTTT. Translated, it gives CASSVAGNSPLHF.

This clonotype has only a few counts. The CDR3 nucleotides are TGTGCCAGCAGCCTAACAGGGCAGGGCGGCTACACCTTC. Residues: CASSLTGQGGYTF. The J gene is TRBJ1-2, the V gene TRBV5-4; D possibly corresponds to TRBD1 (6 bases). Germline lookup yields CDR1 SGHNT and CDR2 YYREEE (reference sequence). The CDR3 contains 13 residues. V lost 4 bases, J lost 8 bases, and 15 bases lay in between. Full variable domain (rest looked up from reference TRBV5-4 and TRBJ1-2): ETGVTQSPTHLIKTRGQQVTLRCSSQSGHNTVSWYQQALGQGPQFIFQYYREEENGRGNFPPRFSGLQFPNYSSELNVNALELDDSALYLCASSLTGQGGYTFGSGTRLTVV.

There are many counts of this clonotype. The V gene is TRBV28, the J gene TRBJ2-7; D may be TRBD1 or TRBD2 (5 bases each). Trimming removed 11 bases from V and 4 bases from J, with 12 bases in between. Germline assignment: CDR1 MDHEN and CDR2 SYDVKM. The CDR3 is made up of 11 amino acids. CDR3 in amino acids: CASRGGYEQYV. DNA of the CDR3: TGTGCCTCTAGGGGCGGGTACGAGCAGTACGTC.

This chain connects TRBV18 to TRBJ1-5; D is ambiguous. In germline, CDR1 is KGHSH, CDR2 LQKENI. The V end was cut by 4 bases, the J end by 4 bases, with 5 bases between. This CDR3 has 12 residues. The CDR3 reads CASSRMNQPQHF. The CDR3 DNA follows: TGTGCCAGCTCACGAATGAATCAGCCCCAGCATTTT.

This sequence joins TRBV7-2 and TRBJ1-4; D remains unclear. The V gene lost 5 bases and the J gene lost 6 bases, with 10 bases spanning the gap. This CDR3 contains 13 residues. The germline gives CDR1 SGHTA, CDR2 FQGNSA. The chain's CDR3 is CASSTQWDEKLFF. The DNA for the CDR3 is TGTGCCAGCAGCACTCAGTGGGATGAAAAACTGTTTTTT.

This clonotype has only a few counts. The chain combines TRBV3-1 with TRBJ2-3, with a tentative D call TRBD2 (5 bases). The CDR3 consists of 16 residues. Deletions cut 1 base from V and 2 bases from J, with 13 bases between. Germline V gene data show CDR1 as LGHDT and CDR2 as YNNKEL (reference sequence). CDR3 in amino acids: CASSQGRLASTDTQYF. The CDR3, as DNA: TGTGCCAGCAGCCAAGGGAGGCTAGCATCCACAGATACGCAGTATTTT.

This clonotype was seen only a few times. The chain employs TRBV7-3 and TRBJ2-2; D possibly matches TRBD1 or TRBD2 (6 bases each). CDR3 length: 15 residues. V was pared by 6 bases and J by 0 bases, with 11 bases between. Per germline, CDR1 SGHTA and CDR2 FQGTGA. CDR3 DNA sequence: TGTGCCAGCAGACAAGGGGGGCCGAACACCGGGGAGCTGTTTTTT. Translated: CASRQGGPNTGELFF.

In DNA, the CDR3 is TGTGCCAGCAGCCCCGATGGGGCCAACGTCCTGACTTTC. Translated: CASSPDGANVLTF. This chain joins TRBV11-2 and TRBJ2-6, with D unclear. V lost 5 bases to trimming and J lost 3 bases, with 5 bases between them. Germline V CDR1 and CDR2: SGHAT, FQNNGV. The CDR3 runs to 13 residues. Using reference TRBV11-2 and TRBJ2-6 for the parts outside the CDR3, the full variable domain is EAGVAQSPRYKIIEKRQSVAFWCNPISGHATLYWYQQILGQGPKLLIQFQNNGVVDDSQLPKDRFSAERLKGVDSTLKIQPAKLEDSAVYLCASSPDGANVLTFGAGSRLTVL.

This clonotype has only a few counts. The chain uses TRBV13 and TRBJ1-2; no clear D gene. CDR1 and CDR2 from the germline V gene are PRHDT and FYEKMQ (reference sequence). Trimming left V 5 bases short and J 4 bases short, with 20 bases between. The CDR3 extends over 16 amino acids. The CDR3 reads CASSPASYQPSYGYTF. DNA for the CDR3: TGTGCCAGCAGCCCCGCCTCTTACCAGCCATCCTATGGCTACACCTTC.

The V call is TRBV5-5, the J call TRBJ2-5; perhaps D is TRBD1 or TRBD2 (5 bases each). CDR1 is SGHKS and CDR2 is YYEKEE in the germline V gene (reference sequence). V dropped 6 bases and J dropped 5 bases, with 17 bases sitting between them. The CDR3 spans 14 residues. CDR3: CASNLGLASETQYF. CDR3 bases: TGTGCCAGCAATCTGGGGCTAGCATCGGAGACCCAGTACTTC.

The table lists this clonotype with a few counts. DNA of the CDR3: TGTGCCACCCAAGACAGGGTGGCAGATACGCAGTATTTT. It is translated as CATQDRVADTQYF. The chain joins TRBV10-3 to TRBJ2-3; TRBD1 matches 7 bases. J was trimmed by 4 bases and V by 10 bases; bases with no gene match: 8. The CDR3 runs to 13 residues. The germline gives CDR1 ENHRY, CDR2 SYGVKD.

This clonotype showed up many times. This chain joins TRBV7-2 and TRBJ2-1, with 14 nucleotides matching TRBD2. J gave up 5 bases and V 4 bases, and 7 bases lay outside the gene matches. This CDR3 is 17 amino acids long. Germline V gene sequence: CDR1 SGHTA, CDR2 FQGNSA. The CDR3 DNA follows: TGTGCCAGCAGCTCCTGGACTAGCGGGGGGCACAACAATGAGCAGTTCTTC. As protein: CASSSWTSGGHNNEQFF.

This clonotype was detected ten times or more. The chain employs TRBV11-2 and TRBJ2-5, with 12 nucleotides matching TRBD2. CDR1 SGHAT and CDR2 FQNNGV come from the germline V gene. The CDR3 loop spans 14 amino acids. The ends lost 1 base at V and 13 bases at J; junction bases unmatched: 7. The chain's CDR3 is CASSLVPSGGARYF. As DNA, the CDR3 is TGTGCCAGCAGCTTAGTCCCTAGCGGGGGGGCCCGGTACTTC.

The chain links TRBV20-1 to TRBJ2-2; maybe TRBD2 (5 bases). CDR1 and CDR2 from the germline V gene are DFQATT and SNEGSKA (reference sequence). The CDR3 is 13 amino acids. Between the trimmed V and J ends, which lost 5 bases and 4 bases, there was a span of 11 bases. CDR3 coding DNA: TGCAGTGCTGCAAGCGGCCGCACCGGGGAGCTGTTTTTT. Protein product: CSAASGRTGELFF.

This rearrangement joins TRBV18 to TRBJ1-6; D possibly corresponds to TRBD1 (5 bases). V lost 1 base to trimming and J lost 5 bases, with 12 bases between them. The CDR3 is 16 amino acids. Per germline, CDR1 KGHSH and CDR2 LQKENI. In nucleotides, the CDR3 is TGTGCCAGCTCACCACGAGCAGGGCGAGATAATTCACCCCTCCACTTT. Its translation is CASSPRAGRDNSPLHF.

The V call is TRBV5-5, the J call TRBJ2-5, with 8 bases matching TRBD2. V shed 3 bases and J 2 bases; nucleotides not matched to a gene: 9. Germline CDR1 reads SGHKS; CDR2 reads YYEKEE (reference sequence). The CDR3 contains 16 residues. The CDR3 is CASSSLAAGGQETQYF. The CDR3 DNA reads TGTGCCAGCAGCTCCTTGGCGGCGGGGGGACAAGAGACCCAGTACTTC.

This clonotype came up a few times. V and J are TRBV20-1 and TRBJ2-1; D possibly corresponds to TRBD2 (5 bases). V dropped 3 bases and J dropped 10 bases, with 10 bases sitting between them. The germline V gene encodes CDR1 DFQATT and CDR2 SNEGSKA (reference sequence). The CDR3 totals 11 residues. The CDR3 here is CSASRGIEQFF. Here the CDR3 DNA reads TGCAGTGCTAGTCGGGGTATCGAGCAGTTCTTC.

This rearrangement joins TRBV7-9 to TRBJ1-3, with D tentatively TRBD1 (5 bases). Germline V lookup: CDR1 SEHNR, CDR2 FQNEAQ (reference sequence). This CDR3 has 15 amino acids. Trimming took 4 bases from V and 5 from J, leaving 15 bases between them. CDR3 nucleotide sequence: TGTGCCAGCAGCTCCTCAGCCGGGGACCGAAACACCATATATTTT. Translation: CASSSSAGDRNTIYF.

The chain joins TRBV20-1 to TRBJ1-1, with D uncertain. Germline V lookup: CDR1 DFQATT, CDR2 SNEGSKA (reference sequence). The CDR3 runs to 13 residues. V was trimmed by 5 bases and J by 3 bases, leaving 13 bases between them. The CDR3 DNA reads TGCAGTGCTGGAGCTCCGGGAGACACTGAAGCTTTCTTT. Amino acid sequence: CSAGAPGDTEAFF.

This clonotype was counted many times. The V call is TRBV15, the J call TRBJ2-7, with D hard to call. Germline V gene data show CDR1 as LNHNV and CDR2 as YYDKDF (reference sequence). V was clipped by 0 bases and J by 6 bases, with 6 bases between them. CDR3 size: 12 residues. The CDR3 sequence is CATSRELREQYF. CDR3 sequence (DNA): TGTGCCACCAGCAGAGAACTACGCGAGCAGTACTTC.

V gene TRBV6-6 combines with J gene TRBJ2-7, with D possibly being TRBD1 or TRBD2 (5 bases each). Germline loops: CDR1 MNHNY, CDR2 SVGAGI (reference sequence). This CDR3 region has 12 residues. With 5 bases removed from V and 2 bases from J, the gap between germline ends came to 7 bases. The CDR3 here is CASSRGPYEQYV. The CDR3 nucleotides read TGTGCCAGCAGTCGGGGCCCCTACGAGCAGTACGTC.

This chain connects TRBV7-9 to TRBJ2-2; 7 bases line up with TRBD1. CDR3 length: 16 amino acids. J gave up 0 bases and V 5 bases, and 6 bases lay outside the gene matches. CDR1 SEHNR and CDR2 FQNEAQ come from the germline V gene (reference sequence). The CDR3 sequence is CASSHGTGANTGELFF. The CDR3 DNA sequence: TGTGCCAGCAGCCATGGTACAGGGGCGAACACCGGGGAGCTGTTTTTT. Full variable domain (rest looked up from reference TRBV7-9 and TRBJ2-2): DTGVSQNPRHKITKRGQNVTFRCDPISEHNRLYWYRQTLGQGPEFLTYFQNEAQLEKSRLLSDRFSAERPKGSFSTLEIQRTEQGDSAMYLCASSHGTGANTGELFFGEGSRLTVL.

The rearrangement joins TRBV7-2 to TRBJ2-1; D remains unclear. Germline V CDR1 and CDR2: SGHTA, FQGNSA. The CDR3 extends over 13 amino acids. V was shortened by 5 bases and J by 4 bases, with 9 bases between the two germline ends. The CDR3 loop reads CASSAPYYNEQFF. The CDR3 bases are TGTGCCAGCAGCGCGCCTTATTACAATGAGCAGTTCTTC.

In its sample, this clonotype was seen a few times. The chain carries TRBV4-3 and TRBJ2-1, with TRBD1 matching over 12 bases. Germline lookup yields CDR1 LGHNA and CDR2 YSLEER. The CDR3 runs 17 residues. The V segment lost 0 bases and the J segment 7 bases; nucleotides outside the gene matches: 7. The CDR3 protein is CASSQDWGQGAKNEQFF. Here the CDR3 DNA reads TGCGCCAGCAGCCAAGATTGGGGACAGGGGGCGAAAAATGAGCAGTTCTTC.

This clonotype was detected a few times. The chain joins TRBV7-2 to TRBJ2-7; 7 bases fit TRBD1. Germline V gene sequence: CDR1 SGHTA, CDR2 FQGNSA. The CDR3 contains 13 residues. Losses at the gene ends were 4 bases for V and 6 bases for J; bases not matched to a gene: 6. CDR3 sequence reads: CASSSTGSGEQYV. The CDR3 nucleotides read TGTGCCAGCAGCTCGACAGGGAGCGGCGAGCAGTACGTC.

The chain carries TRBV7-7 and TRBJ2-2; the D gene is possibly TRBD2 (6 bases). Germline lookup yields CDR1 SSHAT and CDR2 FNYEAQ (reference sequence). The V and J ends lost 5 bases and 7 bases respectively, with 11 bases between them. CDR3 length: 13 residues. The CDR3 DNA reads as TGTGCCAGCAGCCCCCCCGGGGGCGGGGAGCTGTTTTTT. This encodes CASSPPGGGELFF.

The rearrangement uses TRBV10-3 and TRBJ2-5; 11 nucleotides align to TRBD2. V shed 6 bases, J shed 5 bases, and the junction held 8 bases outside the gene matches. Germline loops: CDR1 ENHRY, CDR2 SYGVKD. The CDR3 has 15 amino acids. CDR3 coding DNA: TGTGCCATCAGCCTTAGCGGGGGGGCCCGTGAGACCCAGTACTTC. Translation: CAISLSGGARETQYF.

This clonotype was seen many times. CDR3 in DNA: TGTGCCAGCAGTCACCATGCTAGTTCTGACGAGCAGTACGTC. This sequence encodes CASSHHASSDEQYV. The chain combines TRBV6-2 or TRBV6-3 with TRBJ2-7, with D hard to call. The V gene's germline CDR1 is MNHEY and CDR2 SVGEGT. V was pared by 5 bases and J by 5 bases, with 16 bases between. The CDR3 spans 14 residues.

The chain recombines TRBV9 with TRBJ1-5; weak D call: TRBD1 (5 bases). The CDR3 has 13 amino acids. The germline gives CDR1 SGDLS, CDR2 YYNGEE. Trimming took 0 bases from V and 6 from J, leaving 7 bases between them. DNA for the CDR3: TGTGCCAGCAGCGTAGGAACAGGTCAGCCCCAGCATTTT. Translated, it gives CASSVGTGQPQHF.